The rows below give T cell receptor beta chains drawn from one sample of a study of T cell changes during pregnancy in multiple sclerosis. The table came from immunoSEQ multiplex PCR; TCRdb's copy has only in-frame clones and leaves some out. Of more than 90,000 clones listed, 75% to 95% are singletons. The input for sequencing was peripheral blood, taken in the second trimester of pregnancy. These receptors were obtained from a female donor with multiple sclerosis, enrolled in a pregnancy study. Each CDR3 is given with its conserved first and last residue. A D gene is named only where the DNA matches it firmly. Expanded clones are given a class, and other clones once, few, many or no size at all.

D gene	CDR3 length	V gene	clone size	J gene	CDR3 protein	CDR3 DNA
TRBD1	14	TRBV29-1	NA	TRBJ2-7	CSVARQGSPYEQYF	TGCAGCGTTGCCCGACAGGGAAGCCCCTACGAGCAGTACTTC
TRBD1	15	TRBV5-4	NA	TRBJ2-7	CASSPPGQGRHEQYF	TGTGCCAGCAGCCCGCCGGGACAGGGTAGACACGAGCAGTACTTC
TRBD1	14	TRBV27	NA	TRBJ1-1	CASRAGTANTEAFF	TGTGCCAGCAGAGCCGGGACAGCGAACACTGAAGCTTTCTTT
TRBD2	15	TRBV5-1	once	TRBJ2-7	CASSRDGRAPYEQYF	TGCGCCAGCAGCCGTGACGGGAGGGCCCCCTACGAGCAGTACTTC
NA	14	TRBV28	NA	TRBJ2-5	CASRFTGWQETQYF	TGTGCCAGCAGATTCACAGGGTGGCAAGAGACCCAGTACTTC
TRBD2	18	TRBV27	NA	TRBJ2-7	CASSFALAGGPYPHEQYF	TGTGCCAGCAGCTTCGCACTAGCGGGAGGCCCCTACCCACACGAGCAGTACTTC
TRBD2	16	TRBV18	NA	TRBJ2-5	CASSLLPGREQETQYF	TGTGCCAGCTCACTCCTTCCGGGGCGGGAGCAAGAGACCCAGTACTTC
TRBD2	14	TRBV29-1	few	TRBJ2-5	CSVGTSGRRETQYF	TGCAGCGTTGGTACTAGCGGGAGGAGGGAGACCCAGTACTTC
NA	13	TRBV6-1	many	TRBJ1-5	CASRGGKGQPQHF	TGTGCCAGCAGGGGAGGTAAGGGTCAGCCCCAGCATTTT
NA	14	TRBV2	NA	TRBJ2-3	CASSGGLSTDTQYF	TGTGCCAGCAGTGGTGGACTGAGCACAGATACGCAGTATTTT
NA	11	TRBV20-1	NA	TRBJ2-7	CSASDSYEQYF	TGCAGTGCTAGTGACAGCTACGAGCAGTACTTC
NA	16	TRBV19	NA	TRBJ2-1	CASSIPSLRFNNEQFF	TGTGCCAGTAGTATTCCAAGTCTCAGATTCAACAATGAGCAGTTCTTC